The clone carrying this TCR beta chain has more than one count but fewer than ten. The data stem from a study of blood T cells in healthy people across ages. Study details: About one barcoded beta molecule per two T cells was the capture yield of template switching.

A J-beta primer mix and a sample-barcoded 5' primer were used in a second PCR of roughly 6 to 12 cycles. TCRdb re-called the 5' RACE reads with MiXCR, one entry per CDR3 protein. The sample has over a million distinct CDR3 sequences; approximately 63% are singletons. The study recruited healthy Caucasian donors from Russia who were aged about 6 to 90. The V end lost 6 bases, the J end lost 0 bases, and 17 bases lay between the germline ends. Germline CDR1 is SQVTM and CDR2 is ANQGSEA. The CDR3 runs to 15 residues. Sequencing used blood. This TCR came from a man in his late teens or twenties in good health. The chain joins TRBV29-1 to TRBJ2-5; TRBD1 is a possible D gene (5 bases). The CDR3 nucleotides are TGCAGCGTAGTACCCACGACAGCCTACCAAGAGACCCAGTACTTC. Its protein product is CSVVPTTAYQETQYF.